This passage covers 22 T cell receptor beta chains from one sample sequenced in a study of blood T cell repertoires in COVID-19. Only in-frame clones appear in the TCRdb table, and some are missing; sequencing was by immunoSEQ multiplex PCR. Among some 230,000 clones listed, roughly 83% were seen once. Sequencing was performed on peripheral blood. The source of these receptors is a woman aged 45 to 65 with acute or convalescent COVID-19.

V gene TRBV19 combines with J gene TRBJ2-1; 8 nucleotides line up with TRBD2. CDR1 is LNHDA and CDR2 is SQIVND in the germline V gene (reference sequence). With 3 bases clipped from V and 10 bases from J, the junction kept 11 bases outside the gene matches. The CDR3 extends over 15 amino acids. The CDR3 loop is CASSMYGRALGEQFF. CDR3 sequence (DNA): TGTGCCAGTAGTATGTACGGGAGGGCCTTGGGCGAGCAGTTCTTC.

The rearrangement links TRBV6-5 to TRBJ1-4; D is undetermined. The germline V gene encodes CDR1 MNHEY and CDR2 SVGAGI. CDR3 length: 13 residues. The V and J ends lost 4 bases and 7 bases respectively, with 10 bases between them. The CDR3 region is CASSSSGSEKLFF. The CDR3 bases are TGTGCCAGCAGTTCATCTGGGAGTGAAAAACTGTTTTTT.

The V gene is TRBV5-6, the J gene TRBJ1-1, with D maybe TRBD1 (5 bases). This CDR3 has 14 residues. Germline V gene data show CDR1 as SGHDT and CDR2 as YYEEEE. V lost 2 bases to trimming and J lost 0 bases, with 8 bases between them. The CDR3 DNA reads TGTGCCAGCAGCTTTACAGGCTTGAACACTGAAGCTTTCTTT. Amino acid sequence: CASSFTGLNTEAFF.

The gene calls are TRBV3-1 (or the pseudogene TRBV3-2) and TRBJ2-5, with 7 bases fitting TRBD2. The CDR3 spans 13 residues. With V trimmed by 4 bases and J by 4 bases, 3 bases remained unmatched. Germline CDR1 reads LGHDT; CDR2 reads YNNKEL (reference sequence). The CDR3 bases are TGTGCCAGCAGCCGGGAGGGAGTAGAGACCCAGTACTTC. Translated, it gives CASSREGVETQYF.

The chain combines TRBV28 with TRBJ2-7, with D tentatively TRBD2 (5 bases). CDR3 length: 14 amino acids. The V and J ends lost 2 bases and 3 bases respectively, with 11 bases between them. CDR1 and CDR2 (germline): MDHEN, SYDVKM. The CDR3 nucleotides read TGTGCCAGCAGTTTAAGGCGGGCTAACTACGAGCAGTACTTC. Encoded protein: CASSLRRANYEQYF.

This sequence joins TRBV9 and TRBJ1-1; 11 bases match TRBD1. CDR1 is SGDLS and CDR2 is YYNGEE in the germline V gene. The CDR3 loop spans 14 amino acids. With 3 bases clipped from V and 5 bases from J, the junction kept 3 bases outside the gene matches. The CDR3 nucleotides read TGTGCCAGCAGCGGGGGACAGGGGGTAACTGAAGCTTTCTTT. Translation gives CASSGGQGVTEAFF.

This sequence joins TRBV19 and TRBJ2-1; D gene uncertain. The V gene lost 0 bases and the J gene lost 10 bases, with 22 bases spanning the gap. Germline CDR1 is LNHDA and CDR2 is SQIVND (reference sequence). The CDR3 extends over 17 amino acids. DNA for the CDR3: TGTGCCAGTAGTATAGATCCCCGGCAGGCCCCTCGGCCGGAGCAGTTCTTC. Amino acid sequence: CASSIDPRQAPRPEQFF.

This sequence joins TRBV5-1 and TRBJ2-5; D remains unclear. Germline lookup yields CDR1 SGHRS and CDR2 YFSETQ. Trimming cost V 1 base and J 5 bases, with 12 bases left between them. The CDR3 is 14 residues long. The chain's CDR3 is CASSLLQIGETQYF. In DNA, the CDR3 is TGCGCCAGCAGCTTGTTACAGATTGGTGAGACCCAGTACTTC. Full variable domain (remainder filled in from reference TRBV5-1 and TRBJ2-5): KAGVTQTPRYLIKTRGQQVTLSCSPISGHRSVSWYQQTPGQGLQFLFEYFSETQRNKGNFPGRFSGRQFSNSRSEMNVSTLELGDSALYLCASSLLQIGETQYFGPGTRLLVL.

V is TRBV15 and J is TRBJ2-5, with TRBD2 as a possible D gene (5 bases). V lost 0 bases, J lost 1 base, and 12 bases lay in between. This CDR3 has 16 amino acids. Germline CDR1 is LNHNV and CDR2 is YYDKDF (reference sequence). In DNA form, the CDR3 reads TGTGCCACCAGCAGAGATAGAGGGCAGATCCAAGAGACCCAGTACTTC. It specifies CATSRDRGQIQETQYF.

The chain recombines TRBV15 with TRBJ2-2; TRBD2 is a possible D gene (6 bases). Trimming stripped 6 bases from V and 5 bases from J, with 10 bases between. CDR1 and CDR2 from the germline V gene are LNHNV and YYDKDF (reference sequence). The CDR3 totals 13 residues. CDR3 protein: CATRRGQTGELFF. Written as DNA, the CDR3 is TGTGCCACCAGGCGGGGCCAGACCGGGGAGCTGTTTTTT.

The chain joins TRBV6-5 to TRBJ2-1, with a weak D call TRBD2 (5 bases). CDR3 length: 14 residues. Germline-derived CDR1 and CDR2 are MNHEY and SVGAGI. With 3 bases removed from V and 5 bases from J, the gap between germline ends came to 11 bases. CDR3 DNA: TGTGCCAGCAGTTATTCTTTCGGGAACAATGAGCAGTTCTTC. Amino acid sequence: CASSYSFGNNEQFF.

This chain connects TRBV7-9 to TRBJ2-3, with 11 bases fitting TRBD1. This CDR3 is 18 amino acids long. Trimming took 7 bases from V and 2 from J; bases not matched to a gene: 14. Per germline, CDR1 SEHNR and CDR2 FQNEAQ (reference sequence). CDR3 coding DNA: TGTGCCAGCATCTTCAAATCCGGGACAGGGGGATTCACAGATACGCAGTATTTT. Translating gives CASIFKSGTGGFTDTQYF.

The J gene is TRBJ2-1, the V gene TRBV5-1, with D tentatively TRBD2 (5 bases). V was shortened by 0 bases and J by 11 bases, with 12 bases between the two germline ends. The CDR3 length is 13 residues. The germline V gene has CDR1 SGHRS and CDR2 YFSETQ. The CDR3 bases are TGCGCCAGCAGCTTGGAGAGTACTAGTCAGCAGTTCTTC. As protein: CASSLESTSQQFF.

In its sample, this clone was seen once. CDR3 loop: CASSPARGRQETQYF. CDR3 in DNA: TGTGCCAGTAGCCCGGCGCGGGGGCGTCAAGAGACCCAGTACTTC. The chain recombines TRBV19 with TRBJ2-5; maybe TRBD2 (7 bases). Deletions cut 6 bases from V and 2 bases from J, with 16 bases between. The germline V gene encodes CDR1 LNHDA and CDR2 SQIVND (reference sequence). CDR3 length equals 15 residues.

This sequence joins TRBV2 and TRBJ1-2, with 9 bases fitting TRBD1. This CDR3 is built from 16 residues. The trim removed 5 bases at V and 4 bases at J, leaving 11 bases unmatched. The V gene's germline CDR1 is SNHLY and CDR2 FYNNEI. This CDR3 is CASSRDRDRAFYGYTF. CDR3 nucleotide sequence: TGTGCCAGCAGTCGTGACCGGGACAGGGCCTTCTATGGCTACACCTTC. The whole variable domain, filled in from reference TRBV2 and TRBJ1-2, reads EPEVTQTPSHQVTQMGQEVILRCVPISNHLYFYWYRQILGQKVEFLVSFYNNEISEKSEIFDDQFSVERPDGSNFTLKIRSTKLEDSAMYFCASSRDRDRAFYGYTFGSGTRLTVV.

The V gene is TRBV4-1, the J gene TRBJ2-5; 12 bases are a match to TRBD2. The CDR3 is made up of 19 amino acids. Germline CDR1 and CDR2: MGHRA and YSYEKL. V trimming: 4 bases; J trimming: 6 bases; junction bases outside the gene matches: 18. The CDR3 region is CASSPQSVNLAGGEQTQYF. In nucleotides, the CDR3 is TGCGCCAGCAGCCCCCAGAGTGTGAACCTAGCGGGAGGGGAACAGACCCAGTACTTC.

The chain recombines TRBV10-3 with TRBJ1-5; TRBD1 aligns across 10 bases. With 0 bases clipped from V and 6 bases from J, the junction kept 2 bases outside the gene matches. This CDR3 comprises 15 residues. Germline assignment: CDR1 ENHRY and CDR2 SYGVKD. The CDR3 sequence is CAISESGQGSQPQHF. DNA of the CDR3: TGTGCCATCAGTGAGTCGGGACAGGGGAGTCAGCCCCAGCATTTT.

This chain links TRBV27 with TRBJ2-7; 10 nucleotides line up with TRBD2. Germline trimming cut 5 bases from V and 4 bases from J; bases unmatched to any gene: 5. The CDR3 consists of 14 residues. The germline V gene has CDR1 MNHEY and CDR2 SMNVEV (reference sequence). The CDR3 nucleotides are TGTGCCAGCAGTGCGTCTAGCGGGGGATACGAGCAGTACTTC. This codes for CASSASSGGYEQYF.

The rearrangement links TRBV10-3 to TRBJ2-7; 7 bases are a match to TRBD1. Trimming at V came to 0 bases and at J to 2 bases, leaving 7 bases not matched to a gene. Germline V lookup: CDR1 ENHRY, CDR2 SYGVKD. The CDR3 consists of 16 residues. CDR3 sequence reads: CAISESYVTGPYEQYF. In DNA form, the CDR3 reads TGTGCCATCAGTGAGTCATACGTGACAGGGCCCTACGAGCAGTACTTC.

The rearrangement joins TRBV30 to TRBJ1-5, with D perhaps matching TRBD1 (6 bases). Germline CDR1 is GTSNPN and CDR2 is SVGIG (reference sequence). The ends were cut back, 4 bases at V and 2 bases at J, with 12 bases in the middle. CDR3 length: 14 amino acids. For the CDR3, the DNA is TGTGCCTGGACAGGGGCTGCGGGCAATCAGCCCCAGCATTTT. This codes for CAWTGAAGNQPQHF.

This clone came up once. The rearrangement links TRBV7-9 to TRBJ2-2; D might be TRBD1 (5 bases). V was pared by 8 bases and J by 4 bases, with 23 bases between. This CDR3 is built from 17 residues. CDR1 and CDR2 from the germline V gene are SEHNR and FQNEAQ (reference sequence). The CDR3 region is CASRASTLGRGTGELFF. The DNA for the CDR3 is TGTGCCAGCCGCGCATCGACGCTGGGTAGGGGCACCGGGGAGCTGTTTTTT. Filled out from reference TRBV7-9 and TRBJ2-2, the complete variable domain reads DTGVSQNPRHKITKRGQNVTFRCDPISEHNRLYWYRQTLGQGPEFLTYFQNEAQLEKSRLLSDRFSAERPKGSFSTLEIQRTEQGDSAMYLCASRASTLGRGTGELFFGEGSRLTVL.

This clone turned up a few times. The chain links TRBV30 to TRBJ2-7; TRBD1 aligns across 12 bases. Germline V lookup: CDR1 GTSNPN, CDR2 SVGIG (reference sequence). Trimming at V came to 6 bases and at J to 5 bases, leaving 5 bases not matched to a gene. The CDR3 spans 13 residues. CDR3 in amino acids: CACPGTGGDEQYF. The CDR3 region has the DNA TGTGCCTGCCCCGGGACAGGGGGCGACGAGCAGTACTTC.